The 27 T cell receptor beta chains listed next were all sequenced from one sample in a study of shared clonotypes between healthy human individuals. Generated by immunoSEQ multiplex PCR, the TCRdb table keeps only in-frame clones and is missing some. The sample contains about 960,000 clones, about three quarters of which appear only once. Specimen: memory CD4+ T cells sorted from blood. Subset meaning: CD45RA-negative fraction. These receptors originate from a man in his late teens or twenties in good health.

The chain combines TRBV6-1 with TRBJ2-7; no clear D gene. V lost 3 bases and J 2 bases, leaving 17 bases between the germline ends. Germline V CDR1 and CDR2: MNHNS, SASEGT. This CDR3 spans 16 amino acids. CDR3 amino acids: CASSDREHQITYEQYF. The CDR3 DNA is TGTGCCAGCAGTGATCGTGAACACCAGATAACCTACGAGCAGTACTTC.

The chain links TRBV29-1 to TRBJ1-1; D gene ambiguous. Germline V gene lookup returns CDR1 SQVTM and CDR2 ANQGSEA. This CDR3 is built from 13 residues. V was trimmed by 5 bases and J by 1 base, leaving 11 bases between them. This CDR3 is CSVNSGGNTEAFF. In nucleotides, the CDR3 is TGCAGCGTTAATTCGGGCGGGAACACTGAAGCTTTCTTT.

As concerns this clone: This same CDR3 is encoded by further DNA sequences in the sample. The chain joins TRBV5-1 to TRBJ2-1, with D maybe TRBD1 (6 bases). Germline V lookup: CDR1 SGHRS, CDR2 YFSETQ. This CDR3 has 11 residues. Deletions cut 2 bases from V and 9 bases from J, with 6 bases between. CDR3 in amino acids: CASSLQGEQFF. As DNA, the CDR3 is TGCGCCAGCAGCTTACAGGGTGAGCAGTTCTTC. Variable domain in full (rest from reference TRBV5-1 and TRBJ2-1): KAGVTQTPRYLIKTRGQQVTLSCSPISGHRSVSWYQQTPGQGLQFLFEYFSETQRNKGNFPGRFSGRQFSNSRSEMNVSTLELGDSALYLCASSLQGEQFFGPGTRLTVL.

V gene TRBV2 combines with J gene TRBJ2-5; D possibly corresponds to TRBD2 (6 bases). Deletions cut 6 bases from V and 0 bases from J, with 11 bases between. Germline V gene data show CDR1 as SNHLY and CDR2 as FYNNEI. The CDR3 runs to 14 residues. The CDR3 region has the DNA TGTGCCAGCAGCGGTGCGGGGTACCAAGAGACCCAGTACTTC. This sequence encodes CASSGAGYQETQYF.

The table lists this clone with a few counts. The chain carries TRBV29-1 and TRBJ1-1; D perhaps matches TRBD1 (6 bases). V was trimmed by 7 bases and J by 7 bases, leaving 16 bases between them. Germline V gene data show CDR1 as SQVTM and CDR2 as ANQGSEA. The CDR3 spans 12 residues. The CDR3 sequence is CSAVRTANEAFF. CDR3 DNA: TGCAGCGCAGTAAGGACAGCCAATGAAGCTTTCTTT.

This clone was seen only once. V is TRBV28 and J is TRBJ2-7; the D gene is possibly TRBD2 (6 bases). This CDR3 region has 13 residues. Trimming cost V 2 bases and J 4 bases, with 9 bases left between them. CDR1 MDHEN and CDR2 SYDVKM come from the germline V gene. CDR3 residues: CASSLAGIYEQYF. The CDR3, as DNA: TGTGCCAGCAGTTTAGCGGGGATTTACGAGCAGTACTTC.

This sequence joins TRBV7-2 and TRBJ1-5, with D maybe TRBD1 (5 bases). Germline V gives CDR1 SGHTA, CDR2 FQGNSA. This CDR3 contains 14 residues. Trimming removed 3 bases from V and 3 bases from J, with 9 bases in between. CDR3 sequence (DNA): TGTGCCAGCAGCTTGGGAGGGGCCAATCAGCCCCAGCATTTT. Translating it yields CASSLGGANQPQHF.

V gene TRBV19 combines with J gene TRBJ2-1; 8 bases fit TRBD2. V lost 3 bases and J lost 5; bases outside the gene matches: 15. The germline CDR1 and CDR2 sequences are LNHDA and SQIVND (reference sequence). The CDR3 is 18 amino acids. The CDR3: CASSMVRGSGGHHNEQFF. The CDR3 DNA reads TGTGCCAGTAGTATGGTCAGAGGGTCGGGGGGGCATCACAATGAGCAGTTCTTC.

The rearrangement links TRBV7-9 to TRBJ1-2, with a possible D match to TRBD1 (5 bases). The CDR3 has 14 residues. Per germline, CDR1 SEHNR and CDR2 FQNEAQ (reference sequence). The V end lost 5 bases, the J end lost 8 bases, and 18 bases lay between the germline ends. CDR3 residues: CASSPKAGTQGYTF. CDR3 bases: TGTGCCAGCAGCCCAAAGGCTGGGACTCAAGGCTACACCTTC.

This clone has a single count. This chain connects TRBV19 to TRBJ1-5, with D unresolved. In germline, CDR1 is LNHDA, CDR2 SQIVND (reference sequence). The V and J ends lost 6 bases and 0 bases respectively, with 12 bases between them. There are 15 residues in the CDR3. The CDR3 bases are TGTGCCAGTAGCAAACAGTGGGGTAGCAATCAGCCCCAGCATTTT. Protein: CASSKQWGSNQPQHF.

The gene calls are TRBV6-5 and TRBJ2-3; TRBD2 is a possible D gene (6 bases). V dropped 4 bases and J dropped 9 bases, with 14 bases sitting between them. This CDR3 is built from 13 residues. Per the germline V gene, CDR1 is MNHEY and CDR2 is SVGAGI. The CDR3 DNA sequence: TGTGCCAGCAGTTCCCCACTAGCTCCGACGCAGTATTTT. Residues: CASSSPLAPTQYF.

The CDR3 protein is CASSAANTEAFF. In nucleotides, the CDR3 is TGTGCCAGCTCAGCTGCGAACACTGAAGCTTTCTTT. The J gene is TRBJ1-1, the V gene TRBV18; D is unresolved. The CDR3 is 12 amino acids. CDR1 KGHSH and CDR2 LQKENI come from the germline V gene. Trimming cost V 5 bases and J 1 base, with 5 bases left between them.

This sequence joins TRBV29-1 and TRBJ2-1; TRBD2 is a possible D gene (5 bases). The CDR3 has 15 residues. V shed 0 bases and J shed 9 bases, with 18 bases lying between them. CDR1 and CDR2 from the germline V gene are SQVTM and ANQGSEA. CDR3 coding DNA: TGCAGCGTTGAAGATGAGCGGCCCGAGCCGCTTGAGCAGTTCTTC. Encoded protein: CSVEDERPEPLEQFF.

This rearrangement joins TRBV2 to TRBJ1-5; no clear D gene. The CDR3 totals 14 residues. Deletions cut 4 bases from V and 9 bases from J, with 16 bases between. Per the germline V gene, CDR1 is SNHLY and CDR2 is FYNNEI. The CDR3 here is CASSAPGGERPQHF. CDR3 nucleotides: TGTGCCAGCAGTGCTCCAGGTGGGGAGCGGCCCCAGCATTTT. The entire variable domain, with the rest obtained from reference TRBV2 and TRBJ1-5, is as follows: EPEVTQTPSHQVTQMGQEVILRCVPISNHLYFYWYRQILGQKVEFLVSFYNNEISEKSEIFDDQFSVERPDGSNFTLKIRSTKLEDSAMYFCASSAPGGERPQHFGDGTRLSIL.

This rearrangement joins TRBV7-2 to TRBJ2-7, with 7 bases fitting TRBD1. The V gene end was trimmed by 5 bases and the J gene end by 5 bases; junction bases not matched to a gene: 0. The germline V gene has CDR1 SGHTA and CDR2 FQGNSA. The CDR3 runs to 11 residues. The CDR3 sequence is CASSQGDEQYF. The CDR3 nucleotides read TGTGCCAGCAGCCAGGGGGACGAGCAGTACTTC. Full variable domain (outside the CDR3, taken from reference TRBV7-2 and TRBJ2-7): GAGVSQSPSNKVTEKGKDVELRCDPISGHTALYWYRQSLGQGLEFLIYFQGNSAPDKSGLPSDRFSAERTGGSVSTLTIQRTQQEDSAVYLCASSQGDEQYFGPGTRLTVT.

The chain combines TRBV25-1 with TRBJ2-3; 8 nucleotides match TRBD2. With 10 bases clipped from V and 5 bases from J, the junction kept 20 bases outside the gene matches. The germline V gene has CDR1 MGHDK and CDR2 SYGVNS. The CDR3 is made up of 17 amino acids. The CDR3 nucleotides are TGTGCCACCTCGGGGGGCGGGAGGACCAAATCGGGAGATACGCAGTATTTT. Amino acids: CATSGGGRTKSGDTQYF.

This rearrangement joins TRBV4-1 to TRBJ2-3; no clear D gene. The CDR3 spans 14 residues. Germline CDR1 MGHRA, CDR2 YSYEKL. Trimming pared 0 bases from V and 0 bases from J, leaving 4 bases between. The CDR3 reads CASSQDVSTDTQYF. The DNA for the CDR3 is TGCGCCAGCAGCCAAGATGTTAGCACAGATACGCAGTATTTT.

This clone was found once. The chain recombines TRBV18 with TRBJ2-5, with no clear D. Deletions cut 3 bases from V and 5 bases from J, with 7 bases between. CDR3 length: 12 residues. Germline V gives CDR1 KGHSH, CDR2 LQKENI. CDR3 region: CASSPSSETQYF. As DNA, the CDR3 is TGTGCCAGCTCACCCTCCTCGGAGACCCAGTACTTC.

V usage is TRBV11-2 and J usage is TRBJ2-4; the D gene could be TRBD1 or TRBD2 (5 bases each). Trimming left V 5 bases short and J 9 bases short, with 17 bases between. The length of the CDR3 is 14 residues. Germline assignment: CDR1 SGHAT and CDR2 FQNNGV. The CDR3 protein is CASSPGAGGGIQYF. The CDR3 DNA sequence: TGTGCCAGCAGCCCCGGGGCAGGTGGTGGCATTCAGTACTTC. Complete variable domain (other parts from reference TRBV11-2 and TRBJ2-4): EAGVAQSPRYKIIEKRQSVAFWCNPISGHATLYWYQQILGQGPKLLIQFQNNGVVDDSQLPKDRFSAERLKGVDSTLKIQPAKLEDSAVYLCASSPGAGGGIQYFGAGTRLSVL.

V and J are TRBV6-1 and TRBJ1-5; 7 bases map to TRBD1. This CDR3 contains 14 residues. From germline, CDR1 is MNHNS and CDR2 SASEGT. V dropped 9 bases and J dropped 3; count of bases not matched to a gene: 8. The CDR3 DNA follows: TGTGCCAGTGTTAAGACAGGGTTCAATCAGCCCCAGCATTTT. Protein: CASVKTGFNQPQHF.

This clone appeared a single time. The chain joins TRBV5-8 to TRBJ2-1, with 10 bases identical to TRBD2. V lost 2 bases and J lost 8; bases outside the gene matches: 10. The CDR3 length is 16 residues. Germline CDR1 SGHTS, CDR2 YDEGEE. This chain's CDR3 is CASSLAASGSRHEQFF. The CDR3 DNA is TGTGCCAGCAGCTTAGCCGCTAGCGGGAGCAGGCATGAGCAGTTCTTC.

The chain employs TRBV11-3 and TRBJ1-6; D ambiguous. The CDR3 covers 14 residues. The germline V gene has CDR1 SGHNT and CDR2 YENEEA. V shed 3 bases and J shed 9 bases, with 12 bases lying between them. The CDR3 DNA reads as TGTGCCAGCAGCTTGGATACGGGTTTTTCACCCCTCCACTTT. Translation gives CASSLDTGFSPLHF.

This clone was observed many times. Other DNA sequences in this sample translate to the same CDR3. The chain joins TRBV5-1 to TRBJ1-1, with no clear D. Germline loops: CDR1 SGHRS, CDR2 YFSETQ. V dropped 0 bases and J dropped 0 bases, with 9 bases sitting between them. This CDR3 has 15 amino acids. The CDR3 DNA is TGCGCCAGCAGCTTGGTAGGTTCCCTGAACACTGAAGCTTTCTTT. Protein sequence: CASSLVGSLNTEAFF.

On this clone itself: Other DNA sequences of this sample code for an identical CDR3. The V gene is TRBV30, the J gene TRBJ1-5, with a possible D match to TRBD1 (5 bases). Trimming took off 5 bases at V and 0 bases at J, with 8 bases between the two ends. The germline V gene encodes CDR1 GTSNPN and CDR2 SVGIG (reference sequence). This CDR3 is 13 amino acids long. The CDR3 bases are TGTGCCTGGTCGGGACCTAGCAATCAGCCCCAGCATTTT. Protein sequence: CAWSGPSNQPQHF.

The V call is TRBV19, the J call TRBJ1-5; D ambiguous. Germline V gene sequence: CDR1 LNHDA, CDR2 SQIVND (reference sequence). The CDR3 length is 16 residues. V lost 3 bases, J lost 0 bases, and 12 bases lay in between. Here the CDR3 DNA reads TGTGCCAGTAGTATCGGAGCACAATATAGCAATCAGCCCCAGCATTTT. Translating it yields CASSIGAQYSNQPQHF.

CDR3 in DNA: TGTGCCAGCAGCTCGGACAGCATCTATGGCTACACCTTC. This translates into CASSSDSIYGYTF. The chain carries TRBV5-4 and TRBJ1-2; the D gene is possibly TRBD1 (6 bases). V was trimmed by 3 bases and J by 4 bases, leaving 10 bases between them. The CDR3 totals 13 residues. The germline gives CDR1 SGHNT, CDR2 YYREEE (reference sequence).

The DNA of the CDR3 is TGTGCCAGCACCCACACTCGACGGGGGGGCGAGGTATGCACAGATACGCAGTATTTT. Encoded protein: CASTHTRRGGEVCTDTQYF. The V call is TRBV21-1, the J call TRBJ2-3; the D call in the table, TRBD2, was not verified against the DNA. TRBV21-1 is a pseudogene. This CDR3 comprises 19 residues.